A single sample is the source of the 26 T cell receptor beta chains below, sequenced in a study of vaccination effects on CD4 cells after COVID-19. These TCRs are of unknown antigen specificity. The method was immunoSEQ multiplex PCR; TCRdb's version includes in-frame clones alone and lacks a portion of them. Of around 28,000 clones listed, roughly 71% are singletons. Using viral peptide pools, the ViraFEST assay grew out antigen-specific CD4+ T cells prior to sequencing. Isolation of CD4+ T cells took place after around 10 days of culture. This individual contracted SARS-CoV-2 between March and December 2020, as verified by PCR. Sequencing was performed on CD4+ T cells from PBMCs cultured with SARS-CoV-2 spike peptides, taken before COVID-19 vaccination. These receptors all stem from a human donor who had a prior SARS-CoV-2 infection.

This chain joins TRBV6-2 or TRBV6-3 and TRBJ2-7; D unclear. With 3 bases removed from V and 3 bases from J, the gap between germline ends came to 9 bases. Germline assignment: CDR1 MNHEY and CDR2 SVGEGT. There are 13 residues in the CDR3. CDR3 DNA sequence: TGTGCCAGCAGTTATACGTCCTACTACGAGCAGTACTTC. It is translated as CASSYTSYYEQYF.

This chain joins TRBV6-6 and TRBJ1-3; D ambiguous. CDR3 length: 14 residues. V shed 7 bases and J shed 4 bases, with 14 bases lying between them. The germline CDR1 and CDR2 sequences are MNHNY and SVGAGI (reference sequence). The CDR3 protein is CASTEGGLGNTIYF. The CDR3 DNA reads as TGTGCCAGCACCGAGGGCGGGTTAGGAAACACCATATATTTT.

The chain is built from TRBV9 and TRBJ1-2; 7 bases are shared with TRBD1. The CDR3 covers 15 residues. CDR1 is SGDLS and CDR2 is YYNGEE in the germline V gene. The junction had 6 bases not matched to a gene; V was cut back by 0 bases and J by 4 bases. CDR3 protein: CASSVDPAGGYGYTF. The CDR3 DNA reads as TGTGCCAGCAGCGTAGACCCCGCAGGGGGCTATGGCTACACCTTC.

The sample holds a few counts of this clone. The V gene is TRBV12-3 or TRBV12-4, the J gene TRBJ2-2; no firm D call. The CDR3 is 13 residues long. Trimming took off 8 bases at V and 2 bases at J, with 9 bases between the two ends. The CDR3 DNA is TGTGCCAGCCGCTGGGTCAACACCGGGGAGCTGTTTTTT. This sequence encodes CASRWVNTGELFF.

The chain recombines TRBV7-9 with TRBJ2-3; the D is unclear. CDR3 length: 14 amino acids. CDR1 and CDR2 from the germline V gene are SEHNR and FQNEAQ (reference sequence). Trimming cost V 1 base and J 3 bases, with 8 bases left between them. The CDR3 bases are TGTGCCAGCAGCTTAGGAAAAGTAACAGATACGCAGTATTTT. This encodes CASSLGKVTDTQYF.

This clone occurred a few times. CDR3 protein: CASSQQPNYGYTF. The CDR3 DNA reads as TGTGCCAGCAGCCAGCAACCGAACTATGGCTACACCTTC. The V gene is TRBV7-3, the J gene TRBJ1-2; D unresolved. The CDR3 spans 13 residues. CDR1 and CDR2 (germline): SGHTA, FQGTGA. The V and J ends lost 5 bases and 2 bases respectively, with 9 bases between them.

In DNA form, the CDR3 reads TGTGCCAGTAGTATCCAGGGGGACAGCCTTTATAGCAATCAGCCCCAGCATTTT. Amino acids: CASSIQGDSLYSNQPQHF. The J gene is TRBJ1-5, the V gene TRBV19, with 7 bases matching TRBD1. V was pared by 3 bases and J by 0 bases, with 11 bases of the junction left unmatched. Germline CDR1 LNHDA, CDR2 SQIVND (reference sequence). The CDR3 length is 18 residues.

This sequence joins TRBV11-2 and TRBJ2-5; D gene uncertain. Looked up from germline, CDR1 is SGHAT and CDR2 is FQNNGV. V was shortened by 6 bases and J by 3 bases, with 11 bases between the two germline ends. This CDR3 has 13 residues. The CDR3 nucleotides read TGTGCCAGCAGAGCAGCTATGAAAGAGACCCAGTACTTC. Its translation: CASRAAMKETQYF.

The chain links TRBV2 to TRBJ2-7; D might be TRBD1 (5 bases). CDR1 is SNHLY and CDR2 is FYNNEI in the germline V gene. V lost 3 bases and J 3 bases, leaving 9 bases between the germline ends. The CDR3 has 13 residues. CDR3 sequence reads: CASSDADIYEQYF. Written as DNA, the CDR3 is TGTGCCAGCAGTGACGCGGACATCTACGAGCAGTACTTC.

The V gene is TRBV12-1, the J gene TRBJ1-5. TRBV12-1 is a pseudogene locus. CDR3 length: 22 residues. CDR3 region: CASSFANHNDDSLCRINQPQHF. CDR3 coding DNA: TGTGCCAGCAGCTTTGCGAACCATAATGACGACTCGCTTTGCAGAATCAATCAGCCCCAGCATTTT.

This chain uses TRBV11-2 with TRBJ1-2; D remains ambiguous. Per the germline V gene, CDR1 is SGHAT and CDR2 is FQNNGV. Trimming pared 5 bases from V and 4 bases from J, leaving 17 bases between. The CDR3 is 15 amino acids. CDR3 amino acids: CASSQRPGMGYGYTF. The CDR3 DNA reads as TGTGCCAGCAGCCAAAGGCCGGGTATGGGCTATGGCTACACCTTC. Full variable domain (rest looked up from reference TRBV11-2 and TRBJ1-2): EAGVAQSPRYKIIEKRQSVAFWCNPISGHATLYWYQQILGQGPKLLIQFQNNGVVDDSQLPKDRFSAERLKGVDSTLKIQPAKLEDSAVYLCASSQRPGMGYGYTFGSGTRLTVV.

This clone has just a few counts. V and J are TRBV5-1 and TRBJ1-1, with D maybe TRBD1 (6 bases). In germline, CDR1 is SGHRS, CDR2 YFSETQ. V was pared by 0 bases and J by 1 base, with 13 bases between. The CDR3 covers 16 residues. Here the CDR3 reads CASSLVAGATNTEAFF. As DNA, the CDR3 is TGCGCCAGCAGCTTGGTGGCAGGGGCGACGAACACTGAAGCTTTCTTT.

The V call is TRBV5-1, the J call TRBJ2-5; 12 bases align to TRBD2. V trimming: 2 bases; J trimming: 1 base; junction bases outside the gene matches: 3. Germline CDR1 SGHRS, CDR2 YFSETQ. CDR3 size: 16 residues. In nucleotides, the CDR3 is TGCGCCAGCAGCTTTGGACTAGCGGGGAGCCAAGAGACCCAGTACTTC. Amino acids: CASSFGLAGSQETQYF.

The chain uses TRBV27 and TRBJ2-5, with a weak D call TRBD1 (5 bases). V was shortened by 4 bases and J by 0 bases, with 12 bases between the two germline ends. The CDR3 has 15 amino acids. Germline loops: CDR1 MNHEY, CDR2 SMNVEV (reference sequence). CDR3 in amino acids: CASSSQGLYQETQYF. DNA for the CDR3: TGTGCCAGCAGTTCCCAGGGTCTATACCAAGAGACCCAGTACTTC.

This clone was counted between two and nine times. V gene TRBV2 combines with J gene TRBJ2-1; TRBD2 matches 13 bases. Trimming at V came to 10 bases and at J to 3 bases, leaving 6 bases not matched to a gene. The CDR3 spans 15 residues. CDR1 is SNHLY, CDR2 FYNNEI, per germline. The CDR3 reads CATRTSGRIYNEQFF. The CDR3, as DNA: TGTGCCACCAGGACTAGCGGGAGAATCTACAATGAGCAGTTCTTC.

This chain uses TRBV7-9 with TRBJ2-7; possible D gene TRBD2, 6 bases. Trimming took off 4 bases at V and 5 bases at J, with 12 bases between the two ends. The CDR3 consists of 13 residues. Germline V CDR1 and CDR2: SEHNR, FQNEAQ (reference sequence). Here the CDR3 DNA reads TGTGCCAGCAGCTACCCGGGAGTGGACGAGCAGTACTTC. Its protein product is CASSYPGVDEQYF.

This CDR3 is CASSFSYGYTF. The CDR3 nucleotides are TGTGCCAGCAGTTTTAGCTATGGCTACACCTTC. The rearrangement links TRBV2 to TRBJ1-2, with no clear D. The CDR3 extends over 11 amino acids. The V end lost 5 bases, the J end lost 4 bases, and 5 bases lay between the germline ends. Germline CDR1 and CDR2: SNHLY and FYNNEI.

This chain connects TRBV12-2 to TRBJ2-7; the D segment call TRBD2 is taken from the table without a DNA check. TRBV12-2 is shown as a pseudogene. The length of the CDR3 is 10 residues. Written as DNA, the CDR3 is TGTGCAAGTCCCCTCCACGAGCAGTACTTC. This codes for CASPLHEQYF.

The V gene is TRBV7-6, the J gene TRBJ2-5, with a tentative D call TRBD1 (5 bases). Germline assignment: CDR1 SGHVS and CDR2 FNYEAQ. The CDR3 is made up of 14 amino acids. The ends were cut back, 5 bases at V and 3 bases at J, with 13 bases in the middle. CDR3 amino acids: CASSQPDSEETQYF. CDR3 in DNA: TGTGCCAGCAGCCAGCCCGACAGCGAAGAGACCCAGTACTTC.

The rearrangement joins TRBV7-2 to TRBJ1-1, with D unresolved. The V end lost 1 base, the J end lost 0 bases, and 9 bases lay between the germline ends. CDR3 length: 15 residues. The germline CDR1 and CDR2 sequences are SGHTA and FQGNSA. Here the CDR3 reads CASSLGGGLNTEAFF. DNA of the CDR3: TGTGCCAGCAGCTTAGGGGGAGGTTTGAACACTGAAGCTTTCTTT.

This chain joins TRBV11-3 and TRBJ2-7; D is unclear. V was clipped by 0 bases and J by 3 bases, with 9 bases between them. Germline CDR1 is SGHNT and CDR2 is YENEEA. The length of the CDR3 is 14 residues. DNA of the CDR3: TGTGCCAGCAGCTTAGATCCGACCTACTACGAGCAGTACTTC. Translation: CASSLDPTYYEQYF.

The J gene is TRBJ1-1, the V gene TRBV5-4; D is unresolved. The CDR3 sequence is 14 residues long. Germline lookup yields CDR1 SGHNT and CDR2 YYREEE (reference sequence). V was clipped by 5 bases and J by 6 bases, with 17 bases between them. The CDR3 region has the DNA TGTGCCAGCAGTTCGGCCGGGAGGCGGGCTGAAGCTTTCTTT. Its protein product is CASSSAGRRAEAFF.

This chain uses TRBV27 with TRBJ2-1, with 7 bases that match TRBD1. This CDR3 is 16 amino acids long. Germline values: CDR1 MNHEY, CDR2 SMNVEV (reference sequence). Germline trimming cut 5 bases from V and 5 bases from J; bases unmatched to any gene: 12. The CDR3 region has the DNA TGTGCCAGCAGTCCCAGGAGAGGGGGCGATGACAATGAGCAGTTCTTC. Amino acid sequence: CASSPRRGGDDNEQFF.

This clone turned up a few times. V gene TRBV7-9 combines with J gene TRBJ2-7; 12 bases match TRBD2. CDR3 size: 17 residues. Germline V lookup: CDR1 SEHNR, CDR2 FQNEAQ (reference sequence). After removal of 5 bases from V and 5 bases from J, the junction contained 13 bases not matched to a gene. CDR3 sequence: CASSRTLLAGGSNEQYF. CDR3 sequence (DNA): TGTGCCAGCAGCCGAACCCTTCTAGCGGGGGGGAGTAACGAGCAGTACTTC.

The V and J genes are TRBV5-1 and TRBJ2-6; D gene unclear. The CDR3 has 16 residues. Germline CDR1 and CDR2: SGHRS and YFSETQ. V was shortened by 4 bases and J by 4 bases, with 15 bases between the two germline ends. In DNA, the CDR3 is TGCGCCAGCAGCCCAGGAAGGCGGTGGGGGGCCAACGTCCTGACTTTC. It codes for CASSPGRRWGANVLTF.

The CDR3: CASTVTGGTDTQYF. The CDR3 DNA reads TGCGCCAGCACGGTAACGGGGGGGACAGATACGCAGTATTTT. The chain links TRBV5-1 to TRBJ2-3; 8 nucleotides line up with TRBD2. V gave up 6 bases and J gave up 3 bases; unmatched junction bases: 6. The CDR3 is made up of 14 amino acids. Germline V lookup: CDR1 SGHRS, CDR2 YFSETQ.